This T cell receptor (beta chain) was obtained from a study of radiotherapy plus CTLA-4 blockade in lung cancer listed by TCRdb under 2018. With regard to the full study: Among enrolled patients, 15% to 20% had an objective response and around 33% reached disease control.

This clone has more than one count but fewer than ten. Its specific antigen is unknown. The input lacks base qualities; no much larger clone sits a single base away. The library was made by the immunoSEQ multiplex PCR assay. The table comes from immuneACCESS by way of TCRdb, which keeps in-frame sequences with V and J called. Part of the clones is missing from these tables; in studies checked, under half for an unresolved V gene and the rest for unknown reasons. The sample has about 110,000 clones on record, approximately 81% of them singletons. Under 2.5% of the sample comes from the top ten. The study tested focal radiation therapy combined with CTLA-4 blockade (ipilimumab) in patients with chemo-refractory metastatic non-small-cell lung cancer. Per the germline V gene, SGHVS is the CDR1 and FQNEAQ is the CDR2. The CDR3 covers 13 residues, taking in both the cysteine and the phenylalanine. CDR3 DNA only is kept here, 39 bases in frame from base 1. V trim: 3 bases; J trim: 8 bases; unmatched bases: 4.

Study-wide findings and limitations: The strongest predictors of response, as reported, were early dynamic changes in blood T cell clones along with a rise in serum interferon-beta after radiation. After treatment with radiotherapy and ipilimumab, TCR clones that came from tumors expanded in the peripheral blood.

The sample here was peripheral blood, taken from a patient treated with radiotherapy plus ipilimumab. The V gene is TRBV7-8 and the J gene is TRBJ2-5; TRBD1 fits 9 bases in the junction. This sequence was found in a human donor with non-small cell lung cancer that progressed on radiotherapy plus ipilimumab. Some clones in this sample may be carry-over from other donors' samples. For the CDR3, the sequence is CASSLDRGGTQYF. The nucleotides are TGTGCCAGCAGCTTGGACAGGGGAGGCACCCAGTACTTC. Where the CDR3 stops, the reference TRBV7-8 and TRBJ2-5 genes take over; the full variable domain is GAGVSQSPRYKVAKRGQDVALRCDPISGHVSLFWYQQALGQGPEFLTYFQNEAQLDKSGLPSDRFFAERPEGSVSTLKIQRTQQEDSAVYLCASSLDRGGTQYFGPGTRLLVL.